These 28 T cell receptor beta chains were sequenced from one sample in a study of T cells in Graves' hyperthyroidism and ophthalmopathy. The source material, RNA transcripts, was used to amplify TCR beta CDR3 regions. Researchers ran a first-round RT-PCR on the TCR CDR3 using the HTBI primer set. TCRdb redid the calling of the multiplex PCR reads with MiXCR, one entry per CDR3 protein. Altogether about 700,000 distinct CDR3 sequences are present, over 40% being singletons, with the ten largest covering more than 7%. Source material: peripheral blood or thyroid tissue (not recorded which). Receptors were obtained from an adult man with Graves' disease, either hyperthyroidism or ophthalmopathy (not recorded which).

In nucleotides, the CDR3 is TGTGCCAGCAGCTTAGATAGGGACTGGGAAGCTTTCTTT. Its protein is CASSLDRDWEAFF. J is TRBJ1-1 and V is TRBV7-8; D may be TRBD1 (5 bases). CDR3 length: 13 amino acids. The V and J ends lost 1 base and 8 bases respectively, with 11 bases between them. The germline V gene encodes CDR1 SGHVS and CDR2 FQNEAQ.

This clonotype was counted many times. CDR3 bases: TGCAGCGCCGGATCAAGCAATCAGCCCCAGCATTTT. Translated: CSAGSSNQPQHF. This chain links TRBV29-1 with TRBJ1-5; D call uncertain. V was pared by 7 bases and J by 1 base, with 8 bases between. Germline V gene sequence: CDR1 SQVTM, CDR2 ANQGSEA. The CDR3 contains 12 residues.

This clonotype was observed a few times. The genes are TRBV7-2 and TRBJ2-7, with D maybe TRBD1 (6 bases). V was shortened by 5 bases and J by 4 bases, with 15 bases between the two germline ends. Germline loops: CDR1 SGHTA, CDR2 FQGNSA. This CDR3 comprises 14 residues. The CDR3 is CASSLVGQAYEQYF. Here the CDR3 DNA reads TGTGCCAGCAGCCTCGTGGGACAAGCTTACGAGCAGTACTTC.

This clonotype occurred once. The V gene is TRBV2, the J gene TRBJ1-3, with a possible D match to TRBD1 (5 bases). Germline V gives CDR1 SNHLY, CDR2 FYNNEI. V lost 7 bases and J 0 bases, leaving 22 bases between the germline ends. This CDR3 has 18 amino acids. DNA of the CDR3: TGTGCCAGCATCCTCCACGCCGGGACCCCCCACTCTGGAAACACCATATATTTT. Translated, it gives CASILHAGTPHSGNTIYF.

This clonotype has at least ten counts. The rearrangement links TRBV7-8 to TRBJ1-2, with 8 positions matching TRBD1. Germline CDR1 SGHVS, CDR2 FQNEAQ. The CDR3 runs to 16 residues. The junction had 15 bases not matched to a gene; V was cut back by 5 bases and J by 7 bases. DNA of the CDR3: TGTGCCAGCAGCCATACTAGGAGTCAGGGGGCTCGTGGCTACACCTTC. Protein product: CASSHTRSQGARGYTF.

V gene TRBV6-5 combines with J gene TRBJ1-2; D not certain. The CDR3 totals 14 residues. The V and J ends lost 9 bases and 5 bases respectively, with 19 bases between them. Germline CDR1 MNHEY, CDR2 SVGAGI. The CDR3 is CASSGINEGYGYTF. The CDR3 nucleotides read TGTGCCAGTAGCGGAATAAATGAGGGATATGGCTACACCTTC.

J is TRBJ1-1 and V is TRBV6-6, with TRBD1 identical over 10 bases. The germline gives CDR1 MNHNY, CDR2 SVGAGI (reference sequence). Unmatched junction bases numbered 5, after V lost 6 bases and J lost 7 bases. The CDR3 runs 13 residues. The chain's CDR3 is CASRGDRGVEAFF. CDR3 DNA sequence: TGTGCCAGCAGAGGGGACAGGGGCGTTGAAGCTTTCTTT.

This clonotype has more than one count but fewer than ten. The J gene is TRBJ2-7, the V gene TRBV29-1, with 12 bases identical to TRBD2. The CDR3 extends over 13 amino acids. Germline V gene data show CDR1 as SQVTM and CDR2 as ANQGSEA. Trimming cost V 8 bases and J 1 base; bases outside gene matches: 3. CDR3 nucleotides: TGCAGCACGACTAGCGGGAGTTCCTACGAGCAGTACTTC. As protein: CSTTSGSSYEQYF.

The J gene is TRBJ2-2, the V gene TRBV7-9; 14 positions match TRBD2. Looked up from germline, CDR1 is SEHNR and CDR2 is FQNEAQ (reference sequence). CDR3 length: 17 residues. V lost 4 bases and J lost 0; bases outside the gene matches: 1. CDR3 coding DNA: TGTGCCAGCAGCTCGGGACTAGCGGGAGCGAACACCGGGGAGCTGTTTTTT. Translation gives CASSSGLAGANTGELFF.

There are many counts of this clonotype. The rearrangement links TRBV7-6 to TRBJ1-4; a possible D gene is TRBD1 (5 bases). Trimming pared 3 bases from V and 1 base from J, leaving 6 bases between. CDR3 size: 14 residues. The V gene's germline CDR1 is SGHVS and CDR2 FNYEAQ. CDR3: CASSFRETNEKLFF. For the CDR3, the DNA is TGTGCCAGCAGCTTCAGGGAAACTAATGAAAAACTGTTTTTT.

Of note for this clonotype: Given a much more abundant clone one base away, this may be a read error. The gene calls are TRBV6-1 and TRBJ1-2; D uncertain. The CDR3 loop spans 14 amino acids. The germline gives CDR1 MNHNS, CDR2 SASEGT. Trimming removed 3 bases from V and 8 bases from J, with 16 bases in between. DNA of the CDR3: TGTGCCAGCAGTGACCTAACAAGCTTCGGAGGCTACACCTTC. The encoded protein is CASSDLTSFGGYTF.

This clonotype was picked up a small number of times. The rearrangement joins TRBV7-6 to TRBJ1-2; D is uncertain. V was clipped by 1 base and J by 8 bases, with 20 bases between them. The CDR3 consists of 16 residues. Germline CDR1 SGHVS, CDR2 FNYEAQ. The CDR3 DNA reads as TGTGCCAGCAGCTTAGAATTGGGGAGCGCCCAATCCGGCTACACCTTC. It translates to CASSLELGSAQSGYTF.

J is TRBJ1-5 and V is TRBV10-3; the D gene is possibly TRBD1 (6 bases). The CDR3 is 15 residues long. V was shortened by 8 bases and J by 3 bases, with 17 bases between the two germline ends. CDR1 is ENHRY, CDR2 SYGVKD, per germline. The CDR3, as DNA: TGTGCCATCTCGAGCCTACAGGGATCCAATCAGCCCCAGCATTTT. It translates to CAISSLQGSNQPQHF.

With respect to this clonotype: It is likely a read error, because the conserved phenylalanine at the end of the CDR3 is missing. The limits of the CDR3 on the DNA are not certain, so only TCRdb's listed CDR3 is given. The CDR3 reads CASSERNY. The J gene is TRBJ1-4, the V gene TRBV2. Germline V gene sequence: CDR1 SNHLY, CDR2 FYNNEI. The CDR3 is 8 residues long, counting both termini.

The chain employs TRBV6-5 and TRBJ1-2, with D possibly matching TRBD1 (6 bases). CDR1 and CDR2 from the germline V gene are MNHEY and SVGAGI. This CDR3 has 15 amino acids. The V gene lost 4 bases and the J gene lost 3 bases, with 15 bases spanning the gap. The CDR3: CASSLRGARDYGYTF. Written as DNA, the CDR3 is TGTGCCAGCAGTTTACGGGGGGCCCGGGACTATGGCTACACCTTC.

This clonotype was picked up a small number of times. An end of the junction differs from the germline gene, which may be a read error. This chain connects TRBV5-1 to TRBJ1-5, with D possibly TRBD1 on 5 matching bases. CDR1 and CDR2 (germline): SGHRS, YFSETQ. This CDR3 has 14 amino acids. This chain's CDR3 is CASSFGGSLQPQHF. CDR3 coding DNA: TGTGCCAGCAGCTTCGGGGGTTCTCTTCAGCCCCAGCATTTT.

This clonotype has more than one count but fewer than ten. Germline is not matched at one junction end, which may reflect a read error. The J gene is TRBJ1-3, the V gene TRBV9, with a tentative D call TRBD1 (6 bases). This CDR3 is 17 amino acids long. Germline V gene lookup returns CDR1 SGDLS and CDR2 YYNGEE. The CDR3 loop reads CANSPRVSYRDGNTIYF. The CDR3 region has the DNA TGTGCCAACAGCCCCCGCGTCTCTTACAGGGATGGAAACACCATATATTTT.

V usage is TRBV24-1 and J usage is TRBJ2-5, with TRBD2 as a possible D gene (6 bases). This CDR3 is 16 amino acids long. Between the trimmed V and J ends, which lost 4 bases and 5 bases, there was a span of 19 bases. CDR1 is KGHDR and CDR2 is SFDVKD in the germline V gene. This CDR3 reads CATSDLGGKTGETQYF. CDR3 nucleotides: TGTGCCACCAGTGACCTTGGGGGGAAGACGGGCGAGACCCAGTACTTC.

The chain is built from TRBV7-9 and TRBJ2-7, with 9 bases fitting TRBD2. Germline CDR1 and CDR2: SEHNR and FQNEAQ (reference sequence). The CDR3 contains 17 residues. V lost 4 bases to trimming and J lost 5 bases; unmatched junction nucleotides: 15. Here the CDR3 reads CASSSSAAGTSLHEQYF. CDR3 DNA sequence: TGTGCCAGCAGCTCCTCGGCCGCGGGGACTAGCTTGCACGAGCAGTACTTC.

This clonotype came up a few times. The rearrangement uses TRBV6-5 and TRBJ1-2; 7 nucleotides line up with TRBD1. V gave up 2 bases and J gave up 3 bases; unmatched junction bases: 3. In germline, CDR1 is MNHEY, CDR2 SVGAGI. The CDR3 has 14 residues. Written as DNA, the CDR3 is TGTGCCAGCAGTTACAGGGGGCAAGACTATGGCTACACCTTC. Translating gives CASSYRGQDYGYTF.

With regard to this clonotype: A junction end diverges from the germline sequence, so it may reflect a read error. The chain joins TRBV10-3 to TRBJ1-2; TRBD1 is a possible D gene (5 bases). From germline, CDR1 is ENHRY and CDR2 SYGVKD. CDR3 length equals 13 residues. CDR3 loop: CASSDWGRYGYTF. In nucleotides, the CDR3 is TGTGCCAGCAGTGACTGGGGACGATATGGCTACACCTTC.

This clonotype showed up just once. The chain employs TRBV11-2 and TRBJ2-2; D unclear. The CDR3 consists of 15 residues. Germline assignment: CDR1 SGHAT and CDR2 FQNNGV. V was pared by 4 bases and J by 0 bases, with 9 bases between. CDR3 bases: TGTGCCAGCAGCTCATCACGAACGAACACCGGGGAGCTGTTTTTT. Translation gives CASSSSRTNTGELFF. The full variable domain, completed using reference TRBV11-2 and TRBJ2-2, is EAGVAQSPRYKIIEKRQSVAFWCNPISGHATLYWYQQILGQGPKLLIQFQNNGVVDDSQLPKDRFSAERLKGVDSTLKIQPAKLEDSAVYLCASSSSRTNTGELFFGEGSRLTVL.

This clonotype appeared many times. The chain is built from TRBV7-6 and TRBJ1-4; D is ambiguous. The CDR3 sequence is 13 residues long. The V end was cut by 5 bases, the J end by 5 bases, with 9 bases between. Germline CDR1 reads SGHVS; CDR2 reads FNYEAQ. CDR3 coding DNA: TGTGCCAGCAGCGAGGGAGTAAATGAAAAACTGTTTTTT. This sequence encodes CASSEGVNEKLFF.

With respect to this clonotype: A much larger clone lies a single base off, so this may be a read error. The chain is built from TRBV12-3 or TRBV12-4 and TRBJ1-2, with TRBD1 matching over 7 bases. V lost 0 bases and J lost 3; bases outside the gene matches: 4. This CDR3 comprises 15 residues. The CDR3 DNA reads as TGTGCCAGCAGTTTAGCAAGGACAGGAGACTATGGCTACACCTTC. It is translated as CASSLARTGDYGYTF.

The chain joins TRBV6-6 to TRBJ2-7; possible D gene TRBD1, 5 bases. The CDR3 contains 15 residues. Trimming took 2 bases from V and 0 from J, leaving 11 bases between them. Germline CDR1 MNHNY, CDR2 SVGAGI (reference sequence). The CDR3 protein is CASSYGAGLSYEQYF. The CDR3 DNA reads as TGTGCCAGCAGTTACGGGGCCGGGCTCTCCTACGAGCAGTACTTC.

Turning to this clonotype: The conserved phenylalanine or tryptophan normally closing the CDR3 is absent here, so this likely arose from a read error. The V and J genes are TRBV29-1 and TRBJ1-1; unclear D gene. V was clipped by 1 base and J by 4 bases, with 4 bases between them. In germline, CDR1 is SQVTM, CDR2 ANQGSEA. CDR3 length: 11 amino acids. CDR3 residues: CSVEGGTEAFL. The CDR3 bases are TGCAGCGTTGAAGGGGGCACTGAAGCTTTCCTT.

This clonotype was seen at least ten times. This rearrangement joins TRBV7-8 to TRBJ1-2; TRBD1 matches at 9 bases. CDR3 length equals 14 residues. Trimming cost V 5 bases and J 6 bases; bases outside gene matches: 7. Germline CDR1 is SGHVS and CDR2 is FQNEAQ. In DNA, the CDR3 is TGTGCCAGCAGCGAGACAGGGGGTTATCATGGCTACACCTTC. This translates into CASSETGGYHGYTF.

J is TRBJ1-1 and V is TRBV5-4; tentatively, D is TRBD1 (6 bases). The length of the CDR3 is 13 residues. The V gene lost 0 bases and the J gene lost 11 bases, with 14 bases spanning the gap. Germline V lookup: CDR1 SGHNT, CDR2 YYREEE (reference sequence). The CDR3 DNA is TGTGCCAGCAGCTTGGACAGGGATAATTTGGCTTTCTTT. Encoded protein: CASSLDRDNLAFF.